Listed below are T cell receptor beta chains from one sample, sequenced in a study of T cell responses to AZD1222 COVID-19 vaccine. Generated by immunoSEQ multiplex PCR, the TCRdb table keeps only in-frame clones and is missing some. The top ten hold approximately 25% of the sample, which has about 92,000 clones, 90% seen once. The sequences come from peripheral blood, collected on day 0 of AZD1222 vaccination. Every receptor here comes from an adult in good health. Both conserved end residues are part of each CDR3. A D gene is named only where the DNA matches it firmly. A row's size may be missing; if present it is once, few, many or a size class.

abundance: -; j_gene: TRBJ1-4; d_gene: TRBD1; v_gene: TRBV15; CDR3aa: CATSGLTGARGEKLFF; CDR3nt: TGTGCCACCAGCGGCCTAACAGGGGCGAGAGGGGAAAAACTGTTTTTT
abundance: -; j_gene: TRBJ2-3; d_gene: -; v_gene: TRBV18; CDR3aa: CASSPQGQRFTDTQYF; CDR3nt: TGTGCCAGCTCACCACAGGGACAACGTTTCACAGATACGCAGTATTTT
abundance: -; j_gene: TRBJ1-2; d_gene: -; v_gene: TRBV7-2; CDR3aa: CASSPVGWGYTF; CDR3nt: TGTGCCAGCAGCCCAGTGGGCTGGGGCTACACCTTC
abundance: -; j_gene: TRBJ2-5; d_gene: -; v_gene: TRBV6-2/TRBV6-3; CDR3aa: CASSSSWAAETQYF; CDR3nt: TGTGCCAGCAGTTCCTCCTGGGCCGCAGAGACCCAGTACTTC
abundance: -; j_gene: TRBJ2-7; d_gene: TRBD2; v_gene: TRBV6-1; CDR3aa: CASSEDLSGSYEQYF; CDR3nt: TGTGCCAGCAGTGAAGATTTGAGCGGGAGCTACGAGCAGTACTTC
abundance: -; j_gene: TRBJ2-5; d_gene: -; v_gene: TRBV5-4; CDR3aa: CASSPLGGSVQETQYF; CDR3nt: TGTGCCAGCAGCCCACTTGGTGGGTCCGTACAAGAGACCCAGTACTTC
abundance: -; j_gene: TRBJ2-5; d_gene: -; v_gene: TRBV18; CDR3aa: CASSPSREETQYF; CDR3nt: TGTGCCAGCTCACCGTCCCGGGAAGAGACCCAGTACTTC
abundance: -; j_gene: TRBJ1-1; d_gene: -; v_gene: TRBV5-4; CDR3aa: CASKVPGPLGKNTEAFF; CDR3nt: TGTGCCAGCAAGGTCCCAGGTCCTCTGGGTAAGAACACTGAAGCTTTCTTT
abundance: -; j_gene: TRBJ1-4; d_gene: TRBD1; v_gene: TRBV13; CDR3aa: CASSHGTGPEKLFF; CDR3nt: TGTGCCAGCAGCCACGGGACAGGGCCCGAAAAACTGTTTTTT
abundance: few; j_gene: TRBJ1-6; d_gene: -; v_gene: TRBV23-1; CDR3aa: CVTWRNPNSPLHF; CDR3nt: TGCGTAACATGGAGAAACCCGAATTCACCCCTCCACTTT
abundance: -; j_gene: TRBJ1-2; d_gene: -; v_gene: TRBV5-1; CDR3aa: CASSFDSYGYTF; CDR3nt: TGCGCCAGCAGCTTCGACAGCTATGGCTACACCTTC
abundance: -; j_gene: TRBJ2-3; d_gene: -; v_gene: TRBV5-1; CDR3aa: CASSFWWRGERTDTQYF; CDR3nt: TGCGCCAGCAGCTTCTGGTGGAGGGGCGAGCGCACAGATACGCAGTATTTT
abundance: -; j_gene: TRBJ2-7; d_gene: -; v_gene: TRBV5-1; CDR3aa: CASSLAGGRDEQYF; CDR3nt: TGCGCCAGCAGCTTGGCCGGTGGCAGGGACGAGCAGTACTTC
abundance: -; j_gene: TRBJ2-6; d_gene: TRBD1; v_gene: TRBV18; CDR3aa: CASSPQGALTGANVLTF; CDR3nt: TGTGCCAGCTCACCACAGGGGGCGCTTACTGGGGCCAACGTCCTGACTTTC
abundance: -; j_gene: TRBJ2-7; d_gene: TRBD1; v_gene: TRBV12-3/TRBV12-4; CDR3aa: CASSDTGQDEQYF; CDR3nt: TGTGCCAGCAGTGACACCGGACAGGACGAGCAGTACTTC
abundance: -; j_gene: TRBJ1-1; d_gene: TRBD1; v_gene: TRBV24-1; CDR3aa: CATSALTGSAFF; CDR3nt: TGTGCCACCAGTGCCCTGACAGGGAGCGCTTTCTTT
abundance: -; j_gene: TRBJ1-5; d_gene: TRBD1; v_gene: TRBV28; CDR3aa: CASKTGDRRYSNQPQHF; CDR3nt: TGTGCCAGCAAAACCGGGGACAGGCGATATAGCAATCAGCCCCAGCATTTT
abundance: once; j_gene: TRBJ2-1; d_gene: -; v_gene: TRBV6-2/TRBV6-3; CDR3aa: CASSYPSGPAVGEQFF; CDR3nt: TGTGCCAGCAGTTACCCATCGGGTCCTGCGGTAGGTGAGCAGTTCTTC
abundance: few; j_gene: TRBJ1-2; d_gene: -; v_gene: TRBV28; CDR3aa: CGSRGGLDGYTF; CDR3nt: TGTGGCTCCAGGGGTGGCCTCGATGGCTACACCTTC
abundance: -; j_gene: TRBJ2-7; d_gene: -; v_gene: TRBV6-5; CDR3aa: CASRIQGNGPYEQYF; CDR3nt: TGTGCCAGCAGGATACAGGGTAACGGTCCTTACGAGCAGTACTTC
abundance: -; j_gene: TRBJ1-2; d_gene: -; v_gene: TRBV7-2; CDR3aa: CASSLVASARPGLYGYTF; CDR3nt: TGTGCCAGCAGCTTAGTGGCTTCCGCCAGGCCTGGCCTCTATGGCTACACCTTC